Below, 12 T cell receptor beta chains from the same sample are listed, as sequenced in a study of beta chain features in type 1 diabetes. These TCRs are of unknown antigen specificity. Expressed TCRB transcripts were sequenced after all isolated RNA was converted to cDNA. Assay used: immunoSEQ multiplex PCR; TCRdb lists only in-frame clones, some missing. Here the sample spans around 170,000 clones, about 9% being singletons. Study results and limitations: Shortening of TCRB CDR3s, moderate but significant, appeared in all four CD4+ subsets of Type 1 diabetes patients.

The sample consisted of central memory CD4+ T cells from blood. The receptors come from a woman under 40 with type 1 diabetes.

This clone was seen only a few times. The chain combines TRBV7-2 with TRBJ2-5; 12 positions match TRBD2. The CDR3 contains 18 residues. The germline gives CDR1 SGHTA, CDR2 FQGNSA. V lost 5 bases, J lost 2 bases, and 12 bases stayed unmatched. The CDR3 region has the DNA TGTGCCAGCAGCCGCCCACCTAGCGGGAGGGCCGAGCAAGAGACCCAGTACTTC. Its translation: CASSRPPSGRAEQETQYF. Full variable domain (remainder filled in from reference TRBV7-2 and TRBJ2-5): GAGVSQSPSNKVTEKGKDVELRCDPISGHTALYWYRQSLGQGLEFLIYFQGNSAPDKSGLPSDRFSAERTGGSVSTLTIQRTQQEDSAVYLCASSRPPSGRAEQETQYFGPGTRLLVL.

This clone was counted between two and nine times. This chain joins TRBV13 and TRBJ2-3, with 8 bases matching TRBD2. Looked up from germline, CDR1 is PRHDT and CDR2 is FYEKMQ (reference sequence). Trimming cost V 7 bases and J 3 bases; bases outside gene matches: 9. The CDR3 covers 15 residues. The CDR3 loop is CASTSSGGVTDTQYF. In DNA, the CDR3 is TGTGCCAGCACATCCAGCGGGGGAGTGACAGATACGCAGTATTTT.

J is TRBJ1-3 and V is TRBV28; possible D gene TRBD1, 6 bases. Trimming shortened V by 0 bases and J by 0 bases, and 9 bases separated the two germline ends. Germline CDR1 reads MDHEN; CDR2 reads SYDVKM. This CDR3 comprises 16 residues. CDR3 amino acids: CASSLWDSSSGNTIYF. For the CDR3, the DNA is TGTGCCAGCAGTTTATGGGACAGTTCCTCTGGAAACACCATATATTTT.

This clone was counted only a few times. The rearrangement uses TRBV7-6 and TRBJ1-5, with D possibly TRBD1 on 6 matching bases. This CDR3 contains 15 residues. V was cut by 5 bases and J by 5 bases, with 16 bases left in between. Germline CDR1 SGHVS, CDR2 FNYEAQ. In DNA, the CDR3 is TGTGCCAGCAGCCAGGGGAAGGGCTTGTATCAGCCCCAGCATTTT. This translates into CASSQGKGLYQPQHF.

This clone showed up many times. The J gene is TRBJ1-1, the V gene TRBV29-1; D perhaps matches TRBD1 (5 bases). CDR1 SQVTM and CDR2 ANQGSEA come from the germline V gene. The V and J ends lost 6 bases and 3 bases respectively, with 14 bases between them. This CDR3 is built from 13 residues. CDR3 nucleotide sequence: TGCAGCGTCCACCGTAACAGGTACACTGAAGCTTTCTTT. Its translation is CSVHRNRYTEAFF.

The table lists this clone with a few counts. V usage is TRBV15 and J usage is TRBJ1-5; the D is unclear. CDR1 is LNHNV, CDR2 YYDKDF, per germline (reference sequence). The CDR3 extends over 13 amino acids. With 0 bases removed from V and 9 bases from J, the gap between germline ends came to 9 bases. In nucleotides, the CDR3 is TGTGCCACCAGCAGAGAACCTGGCCGGCCCCAGCATTTT. As protein: CATSREPGRPQHF.

This chain links TRBV9 with TRBJ1-2; no clear D. This CDR3 is built from 13 residues. V lost 1 base and J lost 6, with 10 bases in between. CDR1 is SGDLS, CDR2 YYNGEE, per germline. CDR3 residues: CASSVLPGDGYTF. The CDR3 nucleotides read TGTGCCAGCAGCGTATTGCCGGGAGATGGCTACACCTTC.

This clone was picked up a small number of times. The chain couples TRBV7-6 to TRBJ1-1; 7 bases agree with TRBD1. V lost 0 bases, J lost 5 bases, and 3 bases stayed unmatched. This CDR3 spans 14 amino acids. Germline V CDR1 and CDR2: SGHVS, FNYEAQ. Here the CDR3 reads CASSLAQGVTEAFF. As DNA, the CDR3 is TGTGCCAGCAGCTTAGCGCAGGGGGTGACTGAAGCTTTCTTT.

The V and J genes are TRBV7-9 and TRBJ1-4; TRBD1 matches 8 bases. The CDR3 contains 15 residues. In germline, CDR1 is SEHNR, CDR2 FQNEAQ (reference sequence). V gave up 10 bases and J gave up 7 bases; unmatched junction bases: 14. CDR3 amino acids: CAMPRGTGVLEKLFF. The CDR3 DNA sequence: TGTGCCATGCCGAGAGGGACAGGTGTTCTTGAAAAACTGTTTTTT.

The gene calls are TRBV27 and TRBJ2-3; TRBD2 might be the D (5 bases). V lost 3 bases to trimming and J lost 2 bases, with 9 bases between them. Germline-derived CDR1 and CDR2 are MNHEY and SMNVEV (reference sequence). The CDR3 consists of 14 residues. DNA of the CDR3: TGTGCCAGCAGTTTGGACTTGTACACAGATACGCAGTATTTT. Protein product: CASSLDLYTDTQYF.

This clone was observed a few times. This chain links TRBV12-5 with TRBJ2-2; 9 bases are a match to TRBD1. The CDR3 runs 14 residues. The V and J ends lost 1 base and 6 bases, in that order; junction bases with no gene match: 0. Per the germline V gene, CDR1 is LGHNT and CDR2 is FRNRAP. The CDR3 bases are TGTGCTAGTGGTTTGGGACAGGGGGCCGGGGAGCTGTTTTTT. Its protein is CASGLGQGAGELFF.

This clone showed up just a few times. The chain recombines TRBV5-1 with TRBJ2-7; 11 nucleotides align to TRBD2. The ends lost 4 bases at V and 5 bases at J; junction bases unmatched: 8. Germline CDR1 SGHRS, CDR2 YFSETQ. This CDR3 is built from 15 residues. CDR3 sequence reads: CASSTVAGGMDEQYF. The CDR3 bases are TGCGCCAGCAGCACTGTAGCGGGAGGGATGGACGAGCAGTACTTC.